These 15 T cell receptor beta chains were all obtained from the same sample, sequenced in a study of monozygotic twins with inflammatory bowel disease. Using the 5' RACE reads, TCRdb records one entry per CDR3 protein without DNA. The sample includes about 330,000 distinct CDR3 sequences. Material: blood. These receptors came from a human donor with ulcerative colitis or Crohn's disease, or a healthy co-twin of an affected twin (not recorded which).

The J gene is TRBJ2-3, the V gene TRBV21-1; TCRdb names TRBD2, which stays unverified in the absence of DNA. TRBV21-1 is an annotated pseudogene. The CDR3 is 19 residues long. CDR3: CASSIPRPAGGLGTDTQYF.

The rearrangement links TRBV4-1 to TRBJ2-3; TCRdb picks TRBD2, but there is no DNA to check that call. Germline-derived CDR1 and CDR2 are MGHRA and YSYEKL. The CDR3 has 15 residues. CDR3 residues: CASSKIQGPADTQYF.

This sequence joins TRBV7-2 and TRBJ2-2; TCRdb names TRBD1, which stays unverified in the absence of DNA. The germline V gene has CDR1 SGHTA and CDR2 FQGNSA. The CDR3 is 15 residues long. The CDR3 reads CASSLRGGSSGELFF.

This sequence joins TRBV19 and TRBJ1-1; TCRdb reports TRBD1, a call that lacks DNA to check it against. Germline CDR1 is LNHDA and CDR2 is SQIVND (reference sequence). The CDR3 extends over 14 amino acids. CDR3: CASSTGQVNTEAFF.

The gene calls are TRBV19 and TRBJ1-1; without DNA, the TCRdb call of TRBD1 cannot be checked. This CDR3 spans 14 amino acids. The germline V gene has CDR1 LNHDA and CDR2 SQIVND (reference sequence). The CDR3 region is CASKDRGRLTEAFF.

The rearrangement uses TRBV12-5 and TRBJ2-7; TCRdb names TRBD1, which stays unverified in the absence of DNA. Germline V gives CDR1 LGHNT, CDR2 FRNRAP. The length of the CDR3 is 12 residues. CDR3: CASGLPRGKQYF.

The chain carries TRBV5-1 and TRBJ2-7. The CDR3 contains 13 residues. Germline-derived CDR1 and CDR2 are SGHRS and YFSETQ. The chain's CDR3 is CASSSDRLLEQYF. The whole variable domain, remainder taken from reference TRBV5-1 and TRBJ2-7, is KAGVTQTPRYLIKTRGQQVTLSCSPISGHRSVSWYQQTPGQGLQFLFEYFSETQRNKGNFPGRFSGRQFSNSRSEMNVSTLELGDSALYLCASSSDRLLEQYFGPGTRLTVT.

The J gene is TRBJ2-1, the V gene TRBV12-3 or TRBV12-4; TCRdb proposes TRBD1, but this gene call is untestable without DNA. The CDR3 has 14 residues. This CDR3 reads CASSPGLQGNEQFF.

This chain joins TRBV20-1 and TRBJ1-5; TCRdb names TRBD1, which stays unverified in the absence of DNA. The CDR3 has 14 residues. Per germline, CDR1 DFQATT and CDR2 SNEGSKA (reference sequence). The chain's CDR3 is CSARGGSENQPQHF.

CDR3 residues: CAISGGVSTEAFF. The rearrangement uses TRBV10-3 and TRBJ1-1. This CDR3 is 13 amino acids long. Germline V gene data show CDR1 as ENHRY and CDR2 as SYGVKD.

The genes are TRBV12-3 or TRBV12-4 and TRBJ1-1. The CDR3 is made up of 13 amino acids. The CDR3 is CASRVVGNTEAFF.

The rearrangement links TRBV12-3 or TRBV12-4 to TRBJ2-7; TCRdb names TRBD2, which stays unverified in the absence of DNA. The CDR3 is 15 residues long. The CDR3 protein is CASSLTGGLRYEQYF.

The V and J genes are TRBV5-6 and TRBJ2-7; TCRdb's D gene call, TRBD2, goes unchecked for lack of DNA. This CDR3 region has 14 residues. The germline V gene encodes CDR1 SGHDT and CDR2 YYEEEE. CDR3 in amino acids: CASSLSGGPYEQYF. Supplemented by reference TRBV5-6 and TRBJ2-7, the full variable domain reads DAGVTQSPTHLIKTRGQQVTLRCSPKSGHDTVSWYQQALGQGPQFIFQYYEEEERQRGNFPDRFSGHQFPNYSSELNVNALLLGDSALYLCASSLSGGPYEQYFGPGTRLTVT.

The genes are TRBV5-1 and TRBJ2-2; absent DNA, TCRdb's TRBD2 call cannot be checked. The CDR3 loop spans 14 amino acids. Germline CDR1 is SGHRS and CDR2 is YFSETQ. The CDR3 region is CASSLIAGSGELFF.

This sequence joins TRBV29-1 and TRBJ1-1; with no DNA, the TCRdb D assignment of TRBD1 cannot be verified. CDR3 length: 14 residues. CDR1 and CDR2 (germline): SQVTM, ANQGSEA. Here the CDR3 reads CSVGGRGLDTEAFF.